Listed below are T cell receptor beta chains from one sample, sequenced in a study of PD-L1 blockade in urothelial cancer. Clones were sequenced by immunoSEQ multiplex PCR, and TCRdb holds only the in-frame ones, with some missing. The data show about 50,000 clones, around 85% seen once. The sequences come from PBMCs, collected around atezolizumab (anti-PD-L1) treatment. The receptors stem from a man between 50 and 59 years old with urothelial cancer. The CDR3 runs from the conserved cysteine through the conserved F or W. A D gene is named only where the DNA matches it firmly. Some rows have no size entry. The others give once, few or many, or a class for an expanded clone.

.	.	TRBV21-1	TRBJ1-5	TGTGCCAACCAGGTCCCGGAGGGGGCCGCGGGTCAGCCCCAGCATTTT	CANQVPEGAAGQPQHF
.	.	TRBV7-2	TRBJ2-5	TGTGCCAGCAGCACCAGACAGGTACAAGAGACCCAGTACTTC	CASSTRQVQETQYF
TRBD2	.	TRBV5-1	TRBJ2-5	TGCGCCAGCAGCCCCGGGACTAGCGGGGCCCAAGAGACCCAGTACTTC	CASSPGTSGAQETQYF
TRBD2	.	TRBV29-1	TRBJ2-3	TGCAGCGCTCCCACGACTAGCGGGGCTACGCAGTATTTT	CSAPTTSGATQYF
.	.	TRBV6-5	TRBJ1-1	TGTGCCAGCGTTCCCGGGGAGGGCCGGGGTAGGGCTTTCTTT	CASVPGEGRGRAFF
.	.	TRBV30	TRBJ2-5	TGTGCCTGGAGTGTACGTGGCCTCAGGGAGACCCAGTACTTC	CAWSVRGLRETQYF
.	.	TRBV6-4	TRBJ2-1	TGTGCCAGCAGTGATACGGGGTCCGCCTACAATGAGCAGTTCTTC	CASSDTGSAYNEQFF
.	.	TRBV5-4	TRBJ1-1	TGTGCCAGCAGCTTGAAGGGGAAAAACACTGAAGCTTTCTTT	CASSLKGKNTEAFF
.	.	TRBV2	TRBJ2-7	TGTGCCAGCAGTGAATTCCCCCATGAGGAGGAGCAGTACTTC	CASSEFPHEEEQYF
.	few	TRBV27	TRBJ1-1	TGTGCCAGCAAAGGGGGGGCGAACACTGAAGCTTTCTTT	CASKGGANTEAFF
.	.	TRBV7-9	TRBJ1-1	TGTGCCAGCACCCTCGTAGAAGTTCTCACTGAAGCTTTCTTT	CASTLVEVLTEAFF
.	.	TRBV7-2	TRBJ1-1	TGTGCCAGCAGCCCGACCAAGGGGATCGCTGAAGCTTTCTTT	CASSPTKGIAEAFF
.	.	TRBV7-9	TRBJ1-4	TGTGCCAGCAGGTTAACGGGGGCAACTAATGAAAAACTGTTTTTT	CASRLTGATNEKLFF
TRBD2	once	TRBV25-1	TRBJ2-3	TGTGCCAGCAGTGAGGCTAGCGGGGGAGGCACAGATACGCAGTATTTT	CASSEASGGGTDTQYF
.	.	TRBV9	TRBJ1-2	TGTGCCAGCAGCAAGGCCGCGCAGGGCCCCTATGGCTACACCTTC	CASSKAAQGPYGYTF
.	.	TRBV6-5	TRBJ2-7	TGTGCCAGCAAGATTGGACAGCTCTCTGGCGAGCAGTACTTC	CASKIGQLSGEQYF
TRBD1	.	TRBV5-1	TRBJ2-1	TGCGCCAGCAGTCGACAGGGGGAAAATGAGCAGTTCTTC	CASSRQGENEQFF
TRBD2	.	TRBV5-8	TRBJ2-5	TGTGCCAGCAGCTTAACGCGGGAGAGGACCCAGTACTTC	CASSLTRERTQYF
.	.	TRBV4-3	TRBJ2-1	TGCGCCAGCAGCCAACAACTAGCCGGCAATGAGCAGTTCTTC	CASSQQLAGNEQFF
.	.	TRBV10-3	TRBJ1-2	TGTGCCATCAGTGAGTCGAACAGGGACGGCTACACCTTC	CAISESNRDGYTF
.	.	TRBV2	TRBJ1-2	TGTGCCAGCAGCCGGATTAGGGAGGGGCGGGGCTATGGCTACACCTTC	CASSRIREGRGYGYTF
.	.	TRBV2	TRBJ1-5	TGTGCCAGCAAGAAACTGGGACTGAGTAGCAATCAGCCCCAGCATTTT	CASKKLGLSSNQPQHF
TRBD1	.	TRBV19	TRBJ2-7	TGTGCCAGTAGTATTAAGGACAGGGGGGGCGAGCAGTACTTC	CASSIKDRGGEQYF
TRBD1	.	TRBV12-5	TRBJ2-7	TGTGCTAGTGGTTTGGTACAGGGGAGCTCCTACGAGCAGTACTTC	CASGLVQGSSYEQYF
.	.	TRBV5-1	TRBJ2-1	TGCGCCAGCAGCCGGGACAACAATGAGCAGTTCTTC	CASSRDNNEQFF
TRBD1	.	TRBV14	TRBJ2-1	TGTGCCAGCAGCCACCCCGGGACAGGGGTGGCGCGGAGCTCCTACAATGAGCAGTTCTTC	CASSHPGTGVARSSYNEQFF
TRBD1	.	TRBV14	TRBJ1-1	TGTGCCAGCAGCCAAGCTCCGGGACAGGAACAGAACACTGAAGCTTTCTTT	CASSQAPGQEQNTEAFF
.	once	TRBV5-1	TRBJ1-1	TGCGCCAGTACCGGGACAACGGAAGCTTTCTTT	CASTGTTEAFF
.	few	TRBV7-6	TRBJ1-5	TGTGCCAGCAGCTTAGAGGTGGGGTGGGGGCCAGGGTGGAGCAATCAGCCCCAGCATTTT	CASSLEVGWGPGWSNQPQHF
.	.	TRBV6-5	TRBJ2-7	TGTGCCAGTTGTCATCAGGGCTACGAGCAGTACTTC	CASCHQGYEQYF
.	.	TRBV11-2	TRBJ2-5	TGTGCCAGCAGCCCAAGCTCGGGAGGGGGCGGGGAGACCCAGTACTTC	CASSPSSGGGGETQYF
.	few	TRBV18	TRBJ2-1	TGTGCCAGCTCACGAGCGGACCCTTACAATGAGCAGTTCTTC	CASSRADPYNEQFF
TRBD2	few	TRBV7-9	TRBJ2-1	TGTGCCAGCAGGGGGAACAGCGGGAGGGCGAGGAATGAGCAGTTCTTC	CASRGNSGRARNEQFF
.	once	TRBV7-9	TRBJ2-2	TGTGCCAGCAGCTCGCCGCCAGGCACCGGGGAGCTGTTTTTT	CASSSPPGTGELFF
TRBD1	.	TRBV7-9	TRBJ1-4	TGTGCCAGCAGCAGGACAGGGGTGAGCGAAAAACTGTTTTTT	CASSRTGVSEKLFF
.	.	TRBV2	TRBJ2-7	TGTGCCAGCGAAGGTCCGATGGGGCGGGGAAACTCCTACGAGCAGTACTTC	CASEGPMGRGNSYEQYF
.	.	TRBV5-3	TRBJ1-1	TGTGCCAGAAGCGCCCCCCCTGGCGGTCGAATGAACACTGAAGCTTTCTTT	CARSAPPGGRMNTEAFF
.	.	TRBV5-5	TRBJ1-3	TGTGCCAGCAGCCCAACAGGGTCCAGCTCTGGAAACACCATATATTTT	CASSPTGSSSGNTIYF
.	once	TRBV21-1	TRBJ2-3	TGTGCCAGCAGCGTGAGGGCGAGCACAGATACGCAGTATTTT	CASSVRASTDTQYF
TRBD1	.	TRBV18	TRBJ1-2	TGTGCCAGCTCAGAGGGACAGGGGCTTAGCTACACCTTC	CASSEGQGLSYTF
TRBD1	.	TRBV7-9	TRBJ2-7	TGTGCCAGCAGCCCCTCGGGACAGGGGGGTTCCCACGAGCAGTACTTC	CASSPSGQGGSHEQYF
TRBD1	.	TRBV9	TRBJ2-5	TGTGCCAGCAGCGAGGGCAGGGGGCATAGGCAAGAGACCCAGTACTTC	CASSEGRGHRQETQYF